This is a list of T cell receptor beta chains from one sample in a study of blood T cells in healthy people across ages. TCRdb reprocessed the 5' RACE reads with MiXCR, giving one entry per CDR3 protein. The data contain hundreds of thousands of distinct CDR3 sequences, roughly 27% of them singletons. The sequencing sample was made of blood. Receptor source: a woman in her sixties or seventies in good health. Both conserved end residues are part of each CDR3. A D gene is named only where the DNA matches it firmly. Expanded clones are given a class, and other clones once, few, many or no size at all.

size: few; length: 14; V: TRBV12-3/TRBV12-4; J: TRBJ2-7; D: .; DNA: TGTGCCAGCAGTCGGACGGGCAGCTCCTACGAGCAGTACTTC; CDR3: CASSRTGSSYEQYF
size: many; length: 13; V: TRBV7-2; J: TRBJ2-1; D: .; DNA: TGTGCCAGCAGCTTGGGACTTAACAATGAGCAGTTCTTC; CDR3: CASSLGLNNEQFF
size: many; length: 14; V: TRBV6-2/TRBV6-3; J: TRBJ2-1; D: TRBD2; DNA: TGTGCCACCACGGGACTAGCGGAATACAATGAGCAGTTCTTC; CDR3: CATTGLAEYNEQFF
size: .; length: 12; V: TRBV2; J: TRBJ2-1; D: .; DNA: TGTGCCAGCAGTGTTGATCGGAATGAGCAGTTCTTC; CDR3: CASSVDRNEQFF
size: .; length: 15; V: TRBV6-6; J: TRBJ2-1; D: TRBD2; DNA: TGTGCCAGCAGTGCCATGACTAGCGGGAGGAATGAGCAGTTCTTC; CDR3: CASSAMTSGRNEQFF
size: .; length: 14; V: TRBV20-1; J: TRBJ1-5; D: TRBD1; DNA: TGCAGTGCTAGAGATGGGGCAGGGGGTCAGCCCCAGCATTTT; CDR3: CSARDGAGGQPQHF
size: few; length: 14; V: TRBV5-1; J: TRBJ1-1; D: .; DNA: TGCGCCAGCAGCTTGCGGCAGGGGCAAGCTGAAGCTTTCTTT; CDR3: CASSLRQGQAEAFF
size: few; length: 16; V: TRBV5-1; J: TRBJ1-4; D: .; DNA: TGCGCCAGCAGCAGGGGAGGGTCCAAGCCTAATGAAAAACTGTTTTTT; CDR3: CASSRGGSKPNEKLFF
size: few; length: 13; V: TRBV29-1; J: TRBJ2-3; D: .; DNA: TGCAGCGTTGCCGGGCTAAAGGCAGATACGCAGTATTTT; CDR3: CSVAGLKADTQYF
size: .; length: 14; V: TRBV5-6; J: TRBJ2-1; D: TRBD2; DNA: TGTGCCAGCAGCCCCGGGAGGGCGGGGAATGAGCAGTTCTTC; CDR3: CASSPGRAGNEQFF
size: few; length: 17; V: TRBV7-9; J: TRBJ2-5; D: .; DNA: TGTGCCAGCAGCTCTTACCTAAGCCAGAACTTCCAAGAGACCCAGTACTTC; CDR3: CASSSYLSQNFQETQYF
size: .; length: 12; V: TRBV11-2; J: TRBJ1-1; D: .; DNA: TGTGCCTTTGGGACGGCAAACACTGAAGCTTTCTTT; CDR3: CAFGTANTEAFF
size: few; length: 16; V: TRBV11-2; J: TRBJ2-1; D: .; DNA: TGTGCCAGCAGCTCAGATGGACAGTACAGGTACAATGAGCAGTTCTTC; CDR3: CASSSDGQYRYNEQFF
size: .; length: 17; V: TRBV7-9; J: TRBJ1-2; D: .; DNA: TGTGCCAGCAGCAATCCAGCGCCGGATCATACACGATATGGCTACACCTTC; CDR3: CASSNPAPDHTRYGYTF
size: .; length: 12; V: TRBV3-1; J: TRBJ1-4; D: .; DNA: TGTGCCAGCAGCCAACAAGGTGAAAAACTGTTTTTT; CDR3: CASSQQGEKLFF
size: .; length: 15; V: TRBV9; J: TRBJ2-7; D: .; DNA: TGTGCCAGCAGCGTGGCACCAGGGGGGAGTTACGAGCAGTACTTC; CDR3: CASSVAPGGSYEQYF